The 22 T cell receptor beta chains below were found in one sample sequenced in a study of T cells of healthy individuals. TCRdb independently ran MiXCR on the 5' RACE reads; one entry per CDR3 protein. The table lists approximately 100,000 distinct CDR3 sequences, 17% of them singletons. Receptors originate from a human donor in good health.

The rearrangement uses TRBV7-2 and TRBJ1-6; no clear D gene. In germline, CDR1 is SGHTA, CDR2 FQGNSA. The CDR3 is made up of 14 amino acids. V was trimmed by 1 base and J by 7 bases, leaving 8 bases between them. The CDR3 DNA sequence: TGTGCCAGCAGCTTAGGATCAGGCAATTCACCCCTCCACTTT. Amino acid sequence: CASSLGSGNSPLHF.

This clonotype was counted many times. This chain connects TRBV18 to TRBJ1-5; the D is unclear. V gave up 3 bases and J gave up 6 bases, with 6 bases separating them. Germline V gene data show CDR1 as KGHSH and CDR2 as LQKENI. The CDR3 length is 12 residues. Here the CDR3 reads CASSPRSQPQHF. Written as DNA, the CDR3 is TGTGCCAGCTCACCGAGGAGTCAGCCCCAGCATTTT.

This clonotype has more than one count but fewer than ten. This rearrangement joins TRBV28 to TRBJ2-5; 7 bases line up with TRBD1. J lost 2 bases, V lost 6 bases, and 6 bases had no gene match. Germline lookup yields CDR1 MDHEN and CDR2 SYDVKM. The CDR3 length is 14 residues. The DNA for the CDR3 is TGTGCCAGCAGCGTGACAGGGCGGCAAGAGACCCAGTACTTC. Residues: CASSVTGRQETQYF.

The J gene is TRBJ2-7, the V gene TRBV6-2 or TRBV6-3; D is undetermined. This CDR3 is built from 14 residues. Trimming removed 0 bases at V and 3 bases at J, with 9 bases between. Germline lookup yields CDR1 MNHEY and CDR2 SVGEGT. This CDR3 reads CASSYSSMGYEQYF. The DNA for the CDR3 is TGTGCCAGCAGTTACTCGAGTATGGGCTACGAGCAGTACTTC.

The chain joins TRBV12-3 or TRBV12-4 to TRBJ2-2; TRBD1 matches at 8 bases. The CDR3 extends over 15 amino acids. Trimming took 3 bases from V and 1 from J; bases not matched to a gene: 1. In DNA form, the CDR3 reads TGTGCCAGCAGTTTTGGGACAGGGAACACCGGGGAGCTGTTTTTT. This sequence encodes CASSFGTGNTGELFF.

This clonotype was observed at least ten times. The V call is TRBV4-2, the J call TRBJ2-2; 13 nucleotides agree with TRBD2. The CDR3 totals 16 residues. The germline gives CDR1 LGHNA, CDR2 YNFKEQ. Losses at the gene ends were 3 bases for V and 4 bases for J; bases not matched to a gene: 2. The CDR3 spells CASSHGLAGATGELFF. The DNA of the CDR3 is TGTGCCAGCAGCCATGGACTAGCGGGGGCCACCGGGGAGCTGTTTTTT.

This clonotype was counted a few times. The chain employs TRBV20-1 and TRBJ2-7; TRBD2 aligns across 11 bases. This CDR3 spans 13 amino acids. With V trimmed by 6 bases and J by 6 bases, 7 bases remained unmatched. CDR1 is DFQATT, CDR2 SNEGSKA, per germline (reference sequence). CDR3 loop: CSAPTSGRSEQYF. For the CDR3, the DNA is TGCAGTGCCCCAACTAGCGGGAGAAGCGAGCAGTACTTC.

V is TRBV3-1 and J is TRBJ2-2, with TRBD2 as a possible D gene (6 bases). CDR1 is LGHDT and CDR2 is YNNKEL in the germline V gene (reference sequence). Between the trimmed V and J ends, which lost 1 base and 3 bases, there was a span of 12 bases. The CDR3 contains 16 residues. CDR3 sequence (DNA): TGTGCCAGCAGCCAAGCCATGACTAGTCACACCGGGGAGCTGTTTTTT. This translates into CASSQAMTSHTGELFF.

The chain uses TRBV4-2 and TRBJ2-5, with TRBD1 matching 7 bases. The germline V gene has CDR1 LGHNA and CDR2 YNFKEQ. V trimming: 1 base; J trimming: 2 bases; junction bases outside the gene matches: 4. There are 15 residues in the CDR3. The CDR3 reads CASSQARGQQETQYF. Written as DNA, the CDR3 is TGTGCCAGCAGCCAAGCGAGGGGGCAGCAAGAGACCCAGTACTTC.

There are a few counts of this clonotype. This sequence joins TRBV11-2 and TRBJ1-6; a possible D gene is TRBD1 (6 bases). The CDR3 loop spans 15 amino acids. Trimming removed 2 bases from V and 6 bases from J, with 11 bases in between. CDR1 is SGHAT and CDR2 is FQNNGV in the germline V gene. The CDR3 sequence: CASSLRGAGNSPLHF. DNA for the CDR3: TGTGCCAGCAGCTTACGGGGGGCGGGTAATTCACCCCTCCACTTT.

The chain joins TRBV20-1 to TRBJ2-7, with D tentatively TRBD1 (6 bases). The V and J ends lost 3 bases and 2 bases respectively, with 23 bases between them. The CDR3 is 17 amino acids. Germline loops: CDR1 DFQATT, CDR2 SNEGSKA (reference sequence). CDR3 residues: CSASLGSIGGLTYEQYF. DNA of the CDR3: TGCAGTGCTAGTTTAGGGTCAATAGGGGGTCTTACCTACGAGCAGTACTTC.

The chain joins TRBV7-2 to TRBJ2-1; 10 nucleotides align to TRBD2. CDR1 SGHTA and CDR2 FQGNSA come from the germline V gene. Trimming at V came to 2 bases and at J to 8 bases, leaving 9 bases not matched to a gene. This CDR3 spans 16 amino acids. CDR3 nucleotides: TGTGCCAGCAGCTTAATCAGCGGGGGGGCCGGGCATGAGCAGTTCTTC. This encodes CASSLISGGAGHEQFF. The full variable domain, in which reference TRBV7-2 and TRBJ2-1 provide the parts outside the CDR3, is GAGVSQSPSNKVTEKGKDVELRCDPISGHTALYWYRQSLGQGLEFLIYFQGNSAPDKSGLPSDRFSAERTGGSVSTLTIQRTQQEDSAVYLCASSLISGGAGHEQFFGPGTRLTVL.

This clonotype was observed a handful of times. The rearrangement uses TRBV5-4 and TRBJ2-5; 10 bases align to TRBD2. This CDR3 has 16 residues. J gave up 0 bases and V 4 bases, and 6 bases lay outside the gene matches. The germline V gene has CDR1 SGHNT and CDR2 YYREEE (reference sequence). The CDR3 DNA is TGTGCCAGCAGCCGGGGCCTAGCGGGAGACCAAGAGACCCAGTACTTC. Translation: CASSRGLAGDQETQYF.

The rearrangement links TRBV18 to TRBJ2-7; 8 bases match TRBD2. The CDR3 loop spans 15 amino acids. Germline V gene data show CDR1 as KGHSH and CDR2 as LQKENI. V lost 3 bases to trimming and J lost 6 bases; unmatched junction nucleotides: 10. CDR3 DNA sequence: TGTGCCAGCTCACCCCCACCGGGACTAGTCACCGAGCAGTACTTC. Protein sequence: CASSPPPGLVTEQYF.

This clonotype was recorded at least ten times. V gene TRBV2 combines with J gene TRBJ2-1; D may match TRBD1 or TRBD2 (5 bases each). Germline assignment: CDR1 SNHLY and CDR2 FYNNEI. The CDR3 extends over 10 amino acids. Trimming shortened V by 8 bases and J by 7 bases, and 6 bases separated the two germline ends. The CDR3 DNA reads TGTGCCAGCGGGGGTAATGAGCAGTTCTTC. Amino acid sequence: CASGGNEQFF.

A remark on this clonotype: A read error is possible here, since a much larger clone lies one base away. The chain couples TRBV29-1 to TRBJ1-2; D is ambiguous. This CDR3 is built from 12 residues. Between the trimmed V and J ends, which lost 3 bases and 8 bases, there was a span of 13 bases. CDR1 is SQVTM and CDR2 is ANQGSEA in the germline V gene. CDR3 loop: CSVDGSPTGYTF. The CDR3 DNA reads TGCAGCGTTGACGGGTCCCCGACGGGCTACACCTTC.

This clonotype has more than one count but fewer than ten. V and J are TRBV20-1 and TRBJ2-7; 7 bases are a match to TRBD1. With V trimmed by 6 bases and J by 6 bases, 17 bases remained unmatched. Per germline, CDR1 DFQATT and CDR2 SNEGSKA (reference sequence). This CDR3 contains 15 residues. The CDR3 DNA is TGCAGTGCCCCCTTTGGTACAGGGGTCTCTTTCGAGCAGTACTTC. The encoded protein is CSAPFGTGVSFEQYF.

In its sample, this clonotype was seen many times. V is TRBV4-3 and J is TRBJ1-1; D is unclear. V gave up 0 bases and J gave up 3 bases, with 8 bases separating them. Germline values: CDR1 LGHNA, CDR2 YSLEER. The CDR3 length is 14 residues. CDR3 protein: CASSQEVSYTEAFF. The CDR3 DNA follows: TGCGCCAGCAGCCAAGAAGTCAGCTACACTGAAGCTTTCTTT.

This clonotype was detected a few times. The rearrangement uses TRBV29-1 and TRBJ1-1; D is undetermined. V was pared by 7 bases and J by 4 bases, with 10 bases between. This CDR3 has 11 amino acids. The germline CDR1 and CDR2 sequences are SQVTM and ANQGSEA. This CDR3 reads CSGLRTTEAFF. The CDR3 DNA reads as TGCAGCGGGCTAAGAACCACTGAAGCTTTCTTT.

The chain uses TRBV29-1 and TRBJ2-5; the D gene is possibly TRBD1 (6 bases). Trimming took 5 bases from V and 3 from J, leaving 13 bases between them. The CDR3 has 13 residues. CDR1 and CDR2 from the germline V gene are SQVTM and ANQGSEA. As DNA, the CDR3 is TGCAGCGTTCTACAGGGAAGTAAAGAGACCCAGTACTTC. Amino acids: CSVLQGSKETQYF. Variable domain in full (rest from reference TRBV29-1 and TRBJ2-5): SAVISQKPSRDICQRGTSLTIQCQVDSQVTMMFWYRQQPGQSLTLIATANQGSEATYESGFVIDKFPISRPNLTFSTLTVSNMSPEDSSIYLCSVLQGSKETQYFGPGTRLLVL.

This clonotype was seen ten or more times. This sequence joins TRBV28 and TRBJ2-1, with 9 nucleotides matching TRBD1. This CDR3 spans 15 amino acids. Germline-derived CDR1 and CDR2 are MDHEN and SYDVKM. V gave up 4 bases and J gave up 4 bases; unmatched junction bases: 5. CDR3 sequence reads: CASSSPGQGYNEQFF. DNA for the CDR3: TGTGCCAGCAGTTCTCCGGGACAGGGTTACAATGAGCAGTTCTTC.

This clonotype was counted ten times or more. This sequence joins TRBV2 and TRBJ1-5; D is undetermined. The V end was cut by 0 bases, the J end by 6 bases, with 6 bases between. Germline-derived CDR1 and CDR2 are SNHLY and FYNNEI. This CDR3 is built from 13 residues. The chain's CDR3 is CASSEAGVQPQHF. CDR3 DNA: TGTGCCAGCAGTGAAGCGGGTGTTCAGCCCCAGCATTTT.